The 29 T cell receptor beta chains presented below share a single source sample, sequenced in a study of persistence of HIV-infected CD4 T cells. Their specific antigens are unknown. Lysates of CMV-infected fibroblasts at approximately 9.6 ug/mL stimulated these cells. Memory cells lacking CD40L and CD69 with high CD45RO were sorted. This was the immunoSEQ version 4 assay in survey mode. Some clones are missing from TCRdb's copy, which holds only in-frame ones; the method was immunoSEQ multiplex PCR. Of roughly 28,000 clones in the sample, roughly 78% are singletons; the top ten hold more than 0.75%. The sample consisted of CD4+ T cells sorted from PBMCs after roughly 18-hour stimulation, taken from a patient who received antiretroviral therapy. The receptors here all came from an adult woman with HIV who was CMV-seropositive.

The chain employs TRBV5-1 and TRBJ1-2, with 8 bases that match TRBD1. The CDR3 loop spans 15 amino acids. Losses at the gene ends were 0 bases for V and 4 bases for J; bases not matched to a gene: 5. Germline V gives CDR1 SGHRS, CDR2 YFSETQ. The CDR3, as DNA: TGCGCCAGCAGCTTGGTGGCAGGGGGCGGCTATGGCTACACCTTC. This gives the protein CASSLVAGGGYGYTF.

This clone was found once. The genes are TRBV6-1 and TRBJ2-7, with TRBD2 matching 11 bases. With V trimmed by 4 bases and J by 3 bases, 8 bases remained unmatched. The CDR3 runs to 16 residues. Germline values: CDR1 MNHNS, CDR2 SASEGT. CDR3 in DNA: TGTGCCAGCAGTGGAATTACTAGCGGGGGCCTCTACGAGCAGTACGTC. Protein sequence: CASSGITSGGLYEQYV.

The chain joins TRBV19 to TRBJ1-4; D is undetermined. Trimming pared 5 bases from V and 8 bases from J, leaving 9 bases between. The CDR3 is 12 residues long. The germline V gene has CDR1 LNHDA and CDR2 SQIVND (reference sequence). CDR3: CASSSPGEKLFF. CDR3 sequence (DNA): TGTGCCAGTAGTTCACCGGGGGAAAAACTGTTTTTT. The complete variable domain, with remaining parts taken from reference TRBV19 and TRBJ1-4, reads DGGITQSPKYLFRKEGQNVTLSCEQNLNHDAMYWYRQDPGQGLRLIYYSQIVNDFQKGDIAEGYSVSREKKESFPLTVTSAQKNPTAFYLCASSSPGEKLFFGSGTQLSVL.

This chain links TRBV19 with TRBJ2-3; D perhaps matches TRBD2 (5 bases). Trimming stripped 2 bases from V and 3 bases from J, with 9 bases between. In germline, CDR1 is LNHDA, CDR2 SQIVND (reference sequence). The CDR3 loop spans 14 amino acids. The CDR3 here is CASSISEGTDTQYF. Written as DNA, the CDR3 is TGTGCCAGTAGTATAAGTGAGGGAACAGATACGCAGTATTTT.

The V gene is TRBV7-3, the J gene TRBJ2-2, with TRBD1 matching over 7 bases. This CDR3 is built from 16 residues. The germline CDR1 and CDR2 sequences are SGHTA and FQGTGA. V trimming: 3 bases; J trimming: 1 base; junction bases outside the gene matches: 5. This CDR3 is CASSLGTAQNTGELFF. The CDR3 bases are TGTGCCAGCAGCTTGGGGACAGCTCAGAACACCGGGGAGCTGTTTTTT.

This clone was detected once. The chain recombines TRBV6-5 with TRBJ2-6, with a tentative D call TRBD1 (6 bases). The V and J ends lost 6 bases and 4 bases respectively, with 10 bases between them. Germline assignment: CDR1 MNHEY and CDR2 SVGAGI. This CDR3 region has 14 residues. This CDR3 reads CASRGGPGANVLTF. The CDR3 coding sequence is TGTGCCAGCAGAGGGGGACCCGGGGCCAACGTCCTGACTTTC.

CDR3 in amino acids: CASSGLAGRSGANVLTF. The CDR3 DNA reads TGTGCCAGCAGTGGACTAGCGGGGCGCTCTGGGGCCAACGTCCTGACTTTC. The rearrangement uses TRBV6-1 and TRBJ2-6; 11 positions match TRBD2. The trim removed 4 bases at V and 0 bases at J, leaving 2 bases unmatched. This CDR3 spans 17 amino acids. CDR1 MNHNS and CDR2 SASEGT come from the germline V gene.

CDR3 sequence reads: CSVPGGGITGELFF. CDR3 sequence (DNA): TGCAGCGTTCCCGGCGGCGGTATCACCGGGGAGCTGTTTTTT. The rearrangement links TRBV29-1 to TRBJ2-2; no clear D. Germline loops: CDR1 SQVTM, CDR2 ANQGSEA. The CDR3 covers 14 residues. Trimming took 5 bases from V and 4 from J, leaving 14 bases between them.

This chain joins TRBV6-5 and TRBJ1-6; 7 nucleotides align to TRBD1. V was clipped by 6 bases and J by 4 bases; unmatched bases: 6. This CDR3 is built from 15 residues. Germline V gives CDR1 MNHEY, CDR2 SVGAGI. The CDR3 is CASRDGDRYNSPLHF. In DNA, the CDR3 is TGTGCCAGCAGGGATGGGGACAGATATAATTCACCCCTCCACTTT.

Written as DNA, the CDR3 is TGTGCCAGCAGCCGCCTCACTGGGTTCACAGATACGCAGTATTTT. This gives the protein CASSRLTGFTDTQYF. The rearrangement joins TRBV14 to TRBJ2-3; D gene uncertain. CDR3 size: 15 residues. Germline lookup yields CDR1 SGHDN and CDR2 FVKESK. The V end lost 4 bases, the J end lost 2 bases, and 13 bases lay between the germline ends. Based on the CDR3 plus reference TRBV14 and TRBJ2-3, the full variable domain is EAGVTQFPSHSVIEKGQTVTLRCDPISGHDNLYWYRRVMGKEIKFLLHFVKESKQDESGMPNNRFLAERTGGTYSTLKVQPAELEDSGVYFCASSRLTGFTDTQYFGPGTRLTVL.

The V gene is TRBV5-4, the J gene TRBJ2-2; unclear D gene. Trimming removed 2 bases from V and 4 bases from J, with 18 bases in between. CDR3 length: 17 amino acids. CDR1 and CDR2 from the germline V gene are SGHNT and YYREEE (reference sequence). The CDR3, as DNA: TGTGCCAGCAGCTTCGGCGATTACCTCGATCGCACCGGGGAGCTGTTTTTT. Amino acid sequence: CASSFGDYLDRTGELFF. Together with reference TRBV5-4 and TRBJ2-2, the CDR3 gives the full variable domain: ETGVTQSPTHLIKTRGQQVTLRCSSQSGHNTVSWYQQALGQGPQFIFQYYREEENGRGNFPPRFSGLQFPNYSSELNVNALELDDSALYLCASSFGDYLDRTGELFFGEGSRLTVL.

This rearrangement joins TRBV20-1 to TRBJ2-3; TRBD2 might be the D (7 bases). Germline V gives CDR1 DFQATT, CDR2 SNEGSKA (reference sequence). With 3 bases removed from V and 3 bases from J, the gap between germline ends came to 13 bases. This CDR3 has 14 amino acids. The chain's CDR3 is CSASWGGPTDTQYF. CDR3 nucleotide sequence: TGCAGTGCTAGTTGGGGGGGCCCGACAGATACGCAGTATTTT.

This clone was found a few times. J is TRBJ1-1 and V is TRBV6-5; 7 bases are shared with TRBD1. From germline, CDR1 is MNHEY and CDR2 SVGAGI. The junction had 10 bases not matched to a gene; V was cut back by 11 bases and J by 4 bases. The CDR3 spans 13 residues. This chain's CDR3 is CACFRDSLTEAFF. The CDR3 coding sequence is TGTGCCTGCTTCCGGGACAGCCTCACTGAAGCTTTCTTT.

The chain is built from TRBV7-8 and TRBJ2-7, with 12 bases matching TRBD2. The CDR3 runs to 15 residues. The germline CDR1 and CDR2 sequences are SGHVS and FQNEAQ. V shed 7 bases and J 3 bases; nucleotides not matched to a gene: 7. The CDR3 loop reads CASNHGLAGSYEQYF. The CDR3 coding sequence is TGTGCCAGCAACCACGGACTAGCGGGGAGCTACGAGCAGTACTTC.

The chain is built from TRBV27 and TRBJ2-5; tentative D call: TRBD1 (6 bases). CDR1 is MNHEY, CDR2 SMNVEV, per germline (reference sequence). The CDR3 extends over 16 amino acids. With 5 bases removed from V and 2 bases from J, the gap between germline ends came to 18 bases. CDR3 sequence: CASSPSGQIRQETQYF. The CDR3 region has the DNA TGTGCCAGCAGTCCTTCAGGACAGATCAGGCAAGAGACCCAGTACTTC.

This clone was seen a few times. The chain recombines TRBV7-9 with TRBJ1-4, with TRBD1 matching over 8 bases. Germline V CDR1 and CDR2: SEHNR, FQNEAQ (reference sequence). This CDR3 is 17 amino acids long. The V gene end was trimmed by 5 bases and the J gene end by 8 bases; junction bases not matched to a gene: 16. The CDR3 loop reads CASSPRTGQGGGEKLFF. The CDR3 nucleotides are TGTGCCAGCAGCCCCCGGACAGGGCAAGGGGGAGGCGAAAAACTGTTTTTT.

The chain couples TRBV7-9 to TRBJ1-2; no firm D call. The germline gives CDR1 SEHNR, CDR2 FQNEAQ (reference sequence). The CDR3 covers 13 residues. V lost 5 bases, J lost 4 bases, and 11 bases lay in between. The CDR3 DNA reads as TGTGCCAGCAGCCCCCTCGGCATCTATGGCTACACCTTC. Translated, it gives CASSPLGIYGYTF. Based on the CDR3 plus reference TRBV7-9 and TRBJ1-2, the full variable domain is DTGVSQNPRHKITKRGQNVTFRCDPISEHNRLYWYRQTLGQGPEFLTYFQNEAQLEKSRLLSDRFSAERPKGSFSTLEIQRTEQGDSAMYLCASSPLGIYGYTFGSGTRLTVV.

The chain carries TRBV5-5 and TRBJ1-5, with D uncertain. The CDR3 loop spans 15 amino acids. Germline assignment: CDR1 SGHKS and CDR2 YYEKEE (reference sequence). Trimming removed 4 bases at V and 0 bases at J, with 11 bases between. In DNA, the CDR3 is TGTGCCAGCAGCCTGGCCGATTCTAGCAATCAGCCCCAGCATTTT. It encodes CASSLADSSNQPQHF.

This rearrangement joins TRBV7-2 to TRBJ2-7, with 12 bases matching TRBD2. Losses at the gene ends were 5 bases for V and 1 base for J; bases not matched to a gene: 3. Germline V gives CDR1 SGHTA, CDR2 FQGNSA. The CDR3 covers 15 residues. The CDR3 is CASSLLAGGSYEQYV. CDR3 sequence (DNA): TGTGCCAGCAGCCTACTAGCGGGGGGTTCCTACGAGCAGTACGTC.

This chain connects TRBV19 to TRBJ1-5; perhaps TRBD1 as D (6 bases). Trimming removed 5 bases from V and 0 bases from J, with 11 bases in between. CDR1 LNHDA and CDR2 SQIVND come from the germline V gene (reference sequence). The CDR3 spans 15 residues. In DNA, the CDR3 is TGTGCCAGTAGTCGGACAGTCCTTAGCAATCAGCCCCAGCATTTT. Translated, it gives CASSRTVLSNQPQHF.

The genes are TRBV5-1 and TRBJ2-2; TRBD1 matches 7 bases. This CDR3 has 15 amino acids. Germline CDR1 and CDR2: SGHRS and YFSETQ. With 0 bases clipped from V and 5 bases from J, the junction kept 4 bases outside the gene matches. The CDR3 sequence: CASSLAQGITGELFF. In DNA form, the CDR3 reads TGCGCCAGCAGCTTGGCACAGGGGATTACCGGGGAGCTGTTTTTT.

This chain joins TRBV6-6 and TRBJ1-5; tentative D call: TRBD1 (6 bases). The CDR3 runs to 16 residues. The germline V gene encodes CDR1 MNHNY and CDR2 SVGAGI (reference sequence). Trimming shortened V by 5 bases and J by 0 bases, and 14 bases separated the two germline ends. The CDR3 is CASSTATGFSNQPQHF. In DNA, the CDR3 is TGTGCCAGCAGTACCGCTACAGGGTTTAGCAATCAGCCCCAGCATTTT.

The chain employs TRBV5-4 and TRBJ1-1; D might be TRBD1 (5 bases). The CDR3 loop spans 13 amino acids. Germline CDR1 reads SGHNT; CDR2 reads YYREEE (reference sequence). The germline V and J ends were trimmed by 2 bases and 7 bases, with 12 bases remaining between them. DNA of the CDR3: TGTGCCAGCAGCTTCTACGGGACTCTTGAAGCTTTCTTT. This codes for CASSFYGTLEAFF.

This chain joins TRBV11-1 and TRBJ2-1; TRBD1 matches at 10 bases. CDR1 is SGHAT, CDR2 FQDESV, per germline (reference sequence). This CDR3 contains 15 residues. Trimming took 5 bases from V and 6 from J; bases not matched to a gene: 7. The CDR3 region has the DNA TGTGCCAGCAGCCTCCGACAGGGGGCGGGCAATGAGCAGTTCTTC. Residues: CASSLRQGAGNEQFF. The full variable domain, its missing parts supplied by reference TRBV11-1 and TRBJ2-1, is EAEVAQSPRYKITEKSQAVAFWCDPISGHATLYWYRQILGQGPELLVQFQDESVVDDSQLPKDRFSAERLKGVDSTLKIQPAELGDSAMYLCASSLRQGAGNEQFFGPGTRLTVL.

The V and J genes are TRBV5-8 and TRBJ2-2, with D possibly TRBD2 on 5 matching bases. The germline gives CDR1 SGHTS, CDR2 YDEGEE. This CDR3 spans 15 amino acids. Trimming stripped 2 bases from V and 1 base from J, with 9 bases between. The CDR3 loop is CASSFSGLNTGELFF. CDR3 nucleotides: TGTGCCAGCAGCTTCTCAGGACTGAACACCGGGGAGCTGTTTTTT.

The V call is TRBV19, the J call TRBJ1-2; D remains ambiguous. V was cut by 7 bases and J by 8 bases, with 23 bases left in between. From germline, CDR1 is LNHDA and CDR2 SQIVND (reference sequence). The CDR3 consists of 15 residues. The CDR3 nucleotides are TGTGCCAGTATTACTTCTATGCTCCGGGAGGGAGGCTACACCTTC. It yields the protein CASITSMLREGGYTF.

Only a few counts were recorded for this clone. V and J are TRBV27 and TRBJ1-5; D is perhaps TRBD1 (5 bases). The CDR3 covers 12 residues. Trimming pared 4 bases from V and 9 bases from J, leaving 10 bases between. Germline CDR1 is MNHEY and CDR2 is SMNVEV (reference sequence). DNA for the CDR3: TGTGCCAGCAGTTCGGTTGGGACGCCCCAGCATTTT. It codes for CASSSVGTPQHF.

In its sample, this clone was seen once. The genes are TRBV5-7 and TRBJ2-5; no firm D call. TRBV5-7 is filed as an ORF, its function uncertain. V lost 5 bases to trimming and J lost 5 bases, with 13 bases between them. The CDR3 totals 13 residues. CDR3: CASSQERWETQYF. In DNA form, the CDR3 reads TGTGCCAGCAGTCAAGAGAGGTGGGAGACCCAGTACTTC.

J is TRBJ1-5 and V is TRBV18; 8 positions match TRBD1. CDR3 length: 15 amino acids. The trim removed 4 bases at V and 6 bases at J, leaving 8 bases unmatched. Germline lookup yields CDR1 KGHSH and CDR2 LQKENI. The CDR3 bases are TGTGCCAGCTCACTGGACAGGGATGTTTCTCAGCCCCAGCATTTT. Translating gives CASSLDRDVSQPQHF.